A selection of T cell receptor beta chains follows, all from one sample in a study of OX40 agonist ivuxolimab in advanced cancers. Data came from immunoSEQ multiplex PCR; TCRdb stores just in-frame clones and leaves some out. Seen here are around 90,000 clones, around nine tenths observed once, and the top ten hold 1.1%. The source material was CD4+ or CD8+ T cells sorted from blood, sampled in a trial of the OX40 agonist ivuxolimab. These receptors came from an adult with an advanced solid tumor such as melanoma, head and neck, liver or kidney cancer. Each CDR3 is given with its conserved first and last residue. A D gene is named only where the DNA matches it firmly.

V,J,D,DNA,CDR3
TRBV7-3,TRBJ2-1,.,TGTGCCAGCAGCTTAACTGAATCTTACAATGAGCAGTTCTTC,CASSLTESYNEQFF
TRBV27,TRBJ1-2,TRBD1,TGTGCCAGCAGTAACCCGGGGACAGGGGGGTATGGCTACACCTTC,CASSNPGTGGYGYTF
TRBV6-1,TRBJ1-1,.,TGTGCCAGCAGGGCCCTTCTGGGGAAGGTCGCTGAAGCTTTCTTT,CASRALLGKVAEAFF
TRBV5-1,TRBJ2-5,TRBD1,TGCGCCAGCAGCGTTGGACAGGGGCAAGAGACCCAGTACTTC,CASSVGQGQETQYF
TRBV5-1,TRBJ2-5,.,TGCGCCAGCAGCTTTTCTAGCCAAGAGACCCAGTACTTC,CASSFSSQETQYF
TRBV28,TRBJ2-5,.,TGTGCCAGCAGTTTGGGTCAGAGCGAAGAGACCCAGTACTTC,CASSLGQSEETQYF
TRBV7-2,TRBJ1-5,TRBD1,TGTGCCAGCAGCCCCTGGACAGGGGGCGTCCAGCCCCAGCATTTT,CASSPWTGGVQPQHF
TRBV19,TRBJ1-5,.,TGTGCCAGTAGTATTTGGGCCTCAAATCAGCCCCAGCATTTT,CASSIWASNQPQHF
TRBV6-5,TRBJ2-2,TRBD2,TGTGCCAGCAGTTACGGGGAGGGCACCGGGGAGCTGTTTTTT,CASSYGEGTGELFF
TRBV27,TRBJ2-3,.,TGTGCCAGCAGTCTTACAGGGGGGGCAGATACGCAGTATTTT,CASSLTGGADTQYF
TRBV5-5,TRBJ2-3,.,TGTGCCAGCAGCTTGGCTGGTGGCAGGGTCACAGATACGCAGTATTTT,CASSLAGGRVTDTQYF
TRBV16,TRBJ1-1,.,TGTGCCAGCAGCCGCGCCGGGGGAGGAGGTAACACTGAAGCTTTCTTT,CASSRAGGGGNTEAFF
TRBV19,TRBJ1-3,.,TGTGCCAGTAGTACGTCGACCGCTGCTGGAAACACCATATATTTT,CASSTSTAAGNTIYF